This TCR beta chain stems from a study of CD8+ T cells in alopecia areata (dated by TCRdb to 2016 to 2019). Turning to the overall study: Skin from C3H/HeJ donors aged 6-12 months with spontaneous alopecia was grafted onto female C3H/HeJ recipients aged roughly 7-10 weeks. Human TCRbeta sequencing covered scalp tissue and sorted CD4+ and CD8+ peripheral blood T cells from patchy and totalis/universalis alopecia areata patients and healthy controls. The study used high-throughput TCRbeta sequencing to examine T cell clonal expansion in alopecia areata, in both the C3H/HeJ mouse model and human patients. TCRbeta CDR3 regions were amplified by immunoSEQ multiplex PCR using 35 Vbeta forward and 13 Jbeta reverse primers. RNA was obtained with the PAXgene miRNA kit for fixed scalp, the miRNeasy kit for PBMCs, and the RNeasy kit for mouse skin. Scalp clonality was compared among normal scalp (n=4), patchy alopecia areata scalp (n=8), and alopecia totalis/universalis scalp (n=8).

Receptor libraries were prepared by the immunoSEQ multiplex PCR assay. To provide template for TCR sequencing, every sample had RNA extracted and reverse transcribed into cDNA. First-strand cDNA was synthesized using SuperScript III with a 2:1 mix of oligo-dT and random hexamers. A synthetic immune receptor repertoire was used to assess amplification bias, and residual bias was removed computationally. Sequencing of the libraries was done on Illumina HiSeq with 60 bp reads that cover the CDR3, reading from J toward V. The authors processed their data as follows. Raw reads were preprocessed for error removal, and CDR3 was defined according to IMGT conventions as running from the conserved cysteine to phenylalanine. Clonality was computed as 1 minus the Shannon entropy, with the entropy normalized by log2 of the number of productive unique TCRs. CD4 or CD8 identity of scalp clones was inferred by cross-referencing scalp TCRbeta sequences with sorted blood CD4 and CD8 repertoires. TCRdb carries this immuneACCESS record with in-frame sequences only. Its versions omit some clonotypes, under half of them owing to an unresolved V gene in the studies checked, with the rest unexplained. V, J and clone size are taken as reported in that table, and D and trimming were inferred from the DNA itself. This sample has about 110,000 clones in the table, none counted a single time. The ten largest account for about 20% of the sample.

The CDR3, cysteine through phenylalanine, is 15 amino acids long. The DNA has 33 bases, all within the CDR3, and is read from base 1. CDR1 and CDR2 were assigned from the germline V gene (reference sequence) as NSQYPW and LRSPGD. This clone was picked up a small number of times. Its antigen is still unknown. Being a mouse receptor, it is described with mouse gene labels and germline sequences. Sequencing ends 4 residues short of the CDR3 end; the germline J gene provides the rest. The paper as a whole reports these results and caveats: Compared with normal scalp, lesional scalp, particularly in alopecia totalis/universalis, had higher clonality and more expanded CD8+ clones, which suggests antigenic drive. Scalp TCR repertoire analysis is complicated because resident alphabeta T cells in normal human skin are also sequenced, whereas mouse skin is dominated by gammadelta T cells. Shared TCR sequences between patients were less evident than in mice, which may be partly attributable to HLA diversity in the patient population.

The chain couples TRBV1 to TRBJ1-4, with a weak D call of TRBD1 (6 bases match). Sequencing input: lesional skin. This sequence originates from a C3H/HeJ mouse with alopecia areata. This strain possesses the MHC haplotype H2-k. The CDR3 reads CTCSADRGAVERLFF. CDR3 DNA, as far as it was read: TGCACCTGCAGTGCAGATCGGGGGGCGGTCGAA. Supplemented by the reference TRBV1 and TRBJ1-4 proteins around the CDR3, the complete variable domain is VTLLEQNPRWRLVPRGQAVNLRCILKNSQYPWMSWYQQDLQKQLQWLFTLRSPGDKEVKSLPGADYLATRVTDTELRLQVANMSQGRTLYCTCSADRGAVERLFFGHGTKLSVL.